This is a list of T cell receptor beta chains from one sample in a study of T cells after yellow fever vaccination. TCRdb reanalysed the 5' RACE reads using MiXCR and keeps one entry per CDR3 protein. The table records some 420,000 distinct CDR3 sequences, around 20% of them present only once. Source: PBMCs, taken before the yellow fever booster vaccination. Every receptor here comes from a man aged 18 to 29 who received the YFV17D yellow fever vaccine. CDR3s include the opening cysteine and the closing phenylalanine or tryptophan. Fields, in order: V gene, CDR3 protein.

>TRBV15
CATSGQGGDTQYF
>TRBV29-1
CSVEGSKDQPQHF
>TRBV3-1
CASSRRGTDTQYF
>TRBV6-1
CASSEVPGTNTEAFF
>TRBV29-1
CSVTVGNEAFF
>TRBV7-9
CASSPPSPGELFF
>TRBV18
CASSPETGNSPLHF
>TRBV29-1
CSARGGLANEQFF
>TRBV5-5
CASSLIKGTGELFF
>TRBV4-3
CASSYGLATDEQFF
>TRBV4-1
CASSARQGGYTF
>TRBV4-1
CASSQWTGAKTYEQYF
>TRBV7-8
CASSLERAPGHGYTF
>TRBV5-4
CASSQDRGHEKLFF
>TRBV5-5
CASSLAEYTGELFF
>TRBV6-5
CASMGGGAEAFF